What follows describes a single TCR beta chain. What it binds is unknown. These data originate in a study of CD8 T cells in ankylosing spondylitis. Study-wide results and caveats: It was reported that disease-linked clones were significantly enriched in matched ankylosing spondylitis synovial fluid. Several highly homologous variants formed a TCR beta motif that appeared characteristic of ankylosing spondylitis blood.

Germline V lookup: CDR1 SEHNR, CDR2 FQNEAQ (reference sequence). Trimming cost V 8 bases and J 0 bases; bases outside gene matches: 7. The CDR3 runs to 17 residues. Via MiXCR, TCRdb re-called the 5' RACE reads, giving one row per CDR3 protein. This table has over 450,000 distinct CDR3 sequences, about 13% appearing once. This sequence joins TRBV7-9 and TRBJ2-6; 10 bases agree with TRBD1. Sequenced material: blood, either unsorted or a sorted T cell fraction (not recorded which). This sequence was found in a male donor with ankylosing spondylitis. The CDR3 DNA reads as TGTGCCAGCGCCGGGACAGGGGCTTTCTCTGGGGCCAACGTCCTGACTTTC. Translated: CASAGTGAFSGANVLTF.